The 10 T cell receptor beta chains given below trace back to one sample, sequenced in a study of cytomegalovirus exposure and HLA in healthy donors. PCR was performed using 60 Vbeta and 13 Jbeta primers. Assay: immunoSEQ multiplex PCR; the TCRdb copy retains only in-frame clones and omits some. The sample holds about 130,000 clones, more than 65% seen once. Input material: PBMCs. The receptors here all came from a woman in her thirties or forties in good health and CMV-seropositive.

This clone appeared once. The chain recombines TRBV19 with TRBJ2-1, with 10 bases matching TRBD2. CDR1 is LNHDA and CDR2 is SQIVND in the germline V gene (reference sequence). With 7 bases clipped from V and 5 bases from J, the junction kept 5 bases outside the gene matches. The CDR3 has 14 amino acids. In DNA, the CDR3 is TGTGCCAGTACCCTGGGACTAGCGAACAATGAGCAGTTCTTC. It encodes CASTLGLANNEQFF.

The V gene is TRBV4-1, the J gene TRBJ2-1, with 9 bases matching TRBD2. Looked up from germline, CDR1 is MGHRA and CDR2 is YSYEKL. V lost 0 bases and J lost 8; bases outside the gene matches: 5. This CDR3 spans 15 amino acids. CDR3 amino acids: CASSQERREGDEQFF. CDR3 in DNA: TGCGCCAGCAGCCAAGAGCGGCGGGAGGGGGATGAGCAGTTCTTC.

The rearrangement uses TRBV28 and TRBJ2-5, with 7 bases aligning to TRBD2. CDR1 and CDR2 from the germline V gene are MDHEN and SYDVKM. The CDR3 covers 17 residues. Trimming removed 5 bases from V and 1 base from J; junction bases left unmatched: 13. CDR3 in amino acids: CASSPHRGVTSQETQYF. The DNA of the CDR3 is TGTGCCAGCAGTCCCCATCGGGGGGTAACTTCCCAAGAGACCCAGTACTTC.

The chain's CDR3 is CASSETNQPQHF. The CDR3 DNA follows: TGTGCCAGCAGTGAAACTAATCAGCCCCAGCATTTT. This rearrangement joins TRBV6-1 to TRBJ1-5, with unresolved D. V was cut by 2 bases and J by 4 bases, with 3 bases left in between. Per the germline V gene, CDR1 is MNHNS and CDR2 is SASEGT. This CDR3 contains 12 residues.

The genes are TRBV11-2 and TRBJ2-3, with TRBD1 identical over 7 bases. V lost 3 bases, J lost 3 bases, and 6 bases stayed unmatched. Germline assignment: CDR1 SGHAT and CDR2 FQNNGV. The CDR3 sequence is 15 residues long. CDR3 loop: CASSFEGALTDTQYF. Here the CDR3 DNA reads TGTGCCAGCAGCTTTGAGGGGGCCCTAACAGATACGCAGTATTTT. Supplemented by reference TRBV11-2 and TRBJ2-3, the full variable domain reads EAGVAQSPRYKIIEKRQSVAFWCNPISGHATLYWYQQILGQGPKLLIQFQNNGVVDDSQLPKDRFSAERLKGVDSTLKIQPAKLEDSAVYLCASSFEGALTDTQYFGPGTRLTVL.

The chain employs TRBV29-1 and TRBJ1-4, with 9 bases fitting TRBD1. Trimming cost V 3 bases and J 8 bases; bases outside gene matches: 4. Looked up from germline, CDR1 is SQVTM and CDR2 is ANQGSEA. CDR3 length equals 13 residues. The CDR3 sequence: CSVEDRGQEKLFF. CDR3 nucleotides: TGCAGCGTTGAGGACAGGGGACAAGAAAAACTGTTTTTT.

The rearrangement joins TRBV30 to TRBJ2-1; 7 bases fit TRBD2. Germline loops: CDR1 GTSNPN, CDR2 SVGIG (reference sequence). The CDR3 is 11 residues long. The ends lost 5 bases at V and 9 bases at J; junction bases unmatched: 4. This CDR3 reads CAWLTSVEQFF. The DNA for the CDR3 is TGTGCCTGGTTAACTAGCGTTGAGCAGTTCTTC. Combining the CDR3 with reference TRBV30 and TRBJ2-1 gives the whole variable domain SQTIHQWPATLVQPVGSPLSLECTVEGTSNPNLYWYRQAAGRGLQLLFYSVGIGQISSEVPQNLSASRPQDRQFILSSKKLLLSDSGFYLCAWLTSVEQFFGPGTRLTVL.

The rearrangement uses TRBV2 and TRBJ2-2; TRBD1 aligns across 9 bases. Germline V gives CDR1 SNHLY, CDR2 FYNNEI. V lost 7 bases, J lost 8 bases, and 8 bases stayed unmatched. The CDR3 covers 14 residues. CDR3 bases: TGTGCCAGCAAAGGGGACAGGGTAACGGGGGAGCTGTTTTTT. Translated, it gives CASKGDRVTGELFF.

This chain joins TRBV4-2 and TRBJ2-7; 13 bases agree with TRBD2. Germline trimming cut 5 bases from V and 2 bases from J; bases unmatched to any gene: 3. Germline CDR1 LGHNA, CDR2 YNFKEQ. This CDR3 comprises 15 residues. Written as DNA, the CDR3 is TGTGCCAGCAGCGACGGGACTAGCGGGGCCTACGAGCAGTACTTC. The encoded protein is CASSDGTSGAYEQYF.

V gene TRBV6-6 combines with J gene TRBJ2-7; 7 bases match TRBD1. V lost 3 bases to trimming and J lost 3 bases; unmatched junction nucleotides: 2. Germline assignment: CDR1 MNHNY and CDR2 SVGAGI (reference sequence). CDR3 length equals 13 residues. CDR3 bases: TGTGCCAGCAGTTATGGGACAGACTACGAGCAGTACTTC. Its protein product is CASSYGTDYEQYF.